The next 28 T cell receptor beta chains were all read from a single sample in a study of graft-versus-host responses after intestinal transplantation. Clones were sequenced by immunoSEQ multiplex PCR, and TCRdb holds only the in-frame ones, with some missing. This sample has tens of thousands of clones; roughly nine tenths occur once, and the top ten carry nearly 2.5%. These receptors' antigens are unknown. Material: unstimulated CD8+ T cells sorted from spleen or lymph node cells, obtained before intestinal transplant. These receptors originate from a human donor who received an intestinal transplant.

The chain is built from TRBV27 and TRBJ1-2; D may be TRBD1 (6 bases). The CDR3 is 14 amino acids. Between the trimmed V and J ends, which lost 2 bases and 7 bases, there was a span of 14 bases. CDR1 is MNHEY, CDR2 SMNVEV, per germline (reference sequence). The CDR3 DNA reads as TGTGCCAGCAGTTTAGGGAGGGGGTCCGGTGGCTACACCTTC. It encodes CASSLGRGSGGYTF.

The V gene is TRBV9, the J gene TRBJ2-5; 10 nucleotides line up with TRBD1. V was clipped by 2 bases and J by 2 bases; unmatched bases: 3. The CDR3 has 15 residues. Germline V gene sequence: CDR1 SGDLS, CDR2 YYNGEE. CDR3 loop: CASSVGTGAQETQYF. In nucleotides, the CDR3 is TGTGCCAGCAGCGTCGGGACAGGGGCACAAGAGACCCAGTACTTC. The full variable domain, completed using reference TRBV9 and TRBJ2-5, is DSGVTQTPKHLITATGQRVTLRCSPRSGDLSVYWYQQSLDQGLQFLIQYYNGEERAKGNILERFSAQQFPDLHSELNLSSLELGDSALYFCASSVGTGAQETQYFGPGTRLLVL.

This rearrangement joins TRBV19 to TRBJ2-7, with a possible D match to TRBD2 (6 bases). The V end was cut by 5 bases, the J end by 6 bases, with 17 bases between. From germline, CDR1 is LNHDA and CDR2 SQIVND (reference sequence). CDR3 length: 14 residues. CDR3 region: CASSPTGGSGEQYF. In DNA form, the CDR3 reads TGTGCCAGTAGTCCCACAGGAGGGTCAGGCGAGCAGTACTTC.

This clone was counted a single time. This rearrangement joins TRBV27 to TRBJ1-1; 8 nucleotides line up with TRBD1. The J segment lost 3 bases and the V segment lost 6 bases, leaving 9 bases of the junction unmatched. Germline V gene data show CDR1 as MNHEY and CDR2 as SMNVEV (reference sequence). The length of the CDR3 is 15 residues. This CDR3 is CASSAQGAPYTEAFF. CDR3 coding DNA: TGTGCCAGCAGCGCCCAGGGGGCCCCGTACACTGAAGCTTTCTTT.

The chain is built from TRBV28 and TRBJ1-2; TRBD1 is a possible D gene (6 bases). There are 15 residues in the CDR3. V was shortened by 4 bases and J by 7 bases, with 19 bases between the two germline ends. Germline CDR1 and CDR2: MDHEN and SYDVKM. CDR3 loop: CASSSPRTGFPGYTF. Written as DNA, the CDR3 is TGTGCCAGCAGTTCCCCCCGCACAGGGTTTCCTGGCTACACCTTC.

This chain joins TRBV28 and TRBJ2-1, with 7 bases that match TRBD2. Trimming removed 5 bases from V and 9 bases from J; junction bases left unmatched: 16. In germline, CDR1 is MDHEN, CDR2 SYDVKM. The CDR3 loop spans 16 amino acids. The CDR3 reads CASSPLSPTSRGEQFF. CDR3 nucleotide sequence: TGTGCCAGCAGTCCCCTCTCGCCGACTAGCAGAGGTGAGCAGTTCTTC.

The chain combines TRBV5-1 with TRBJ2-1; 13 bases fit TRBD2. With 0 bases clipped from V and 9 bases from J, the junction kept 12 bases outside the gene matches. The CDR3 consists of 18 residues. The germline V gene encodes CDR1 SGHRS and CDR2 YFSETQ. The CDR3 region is CASSLVPILAGGPAEQFF. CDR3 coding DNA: TGCGCCAGCAGCTTGGTCCCAATACTAGCGGGAGGGCCGGCTGAGCAGTTCTTC.

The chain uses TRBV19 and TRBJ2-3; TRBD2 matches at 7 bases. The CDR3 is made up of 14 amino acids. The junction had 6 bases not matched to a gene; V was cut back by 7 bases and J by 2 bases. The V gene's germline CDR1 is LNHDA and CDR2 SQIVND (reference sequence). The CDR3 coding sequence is TGTGCCAGTACACCGGGGGGTTACACAGATACGCAGTATTTT. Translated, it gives CASTPGGYTDTQYF.

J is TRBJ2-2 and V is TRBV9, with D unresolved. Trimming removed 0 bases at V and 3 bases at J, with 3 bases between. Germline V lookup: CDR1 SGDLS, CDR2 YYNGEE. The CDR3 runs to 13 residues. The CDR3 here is CASSVADTGELFF. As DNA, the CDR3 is TGTGCCAGCAGCGTAGCCGACACCGGGGAGCTGTTTTTT.

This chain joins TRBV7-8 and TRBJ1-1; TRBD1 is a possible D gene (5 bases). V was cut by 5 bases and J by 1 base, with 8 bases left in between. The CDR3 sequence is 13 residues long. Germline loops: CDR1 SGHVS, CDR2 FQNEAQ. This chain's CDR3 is CASSRGRNTEAFF. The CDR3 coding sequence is TGTGCCAGCAGCCGGGGGAGGAACACTGAAGCTTTCTTT.

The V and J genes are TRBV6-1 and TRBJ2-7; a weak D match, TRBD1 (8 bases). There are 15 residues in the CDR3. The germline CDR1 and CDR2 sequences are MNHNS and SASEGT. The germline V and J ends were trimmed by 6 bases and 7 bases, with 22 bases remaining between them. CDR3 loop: CASRAGTGGGLEQYF. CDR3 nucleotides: TGTGCCAGCAGAGCGGGGACAGGAGGGGGTTTGGAGCAGTACTTC.

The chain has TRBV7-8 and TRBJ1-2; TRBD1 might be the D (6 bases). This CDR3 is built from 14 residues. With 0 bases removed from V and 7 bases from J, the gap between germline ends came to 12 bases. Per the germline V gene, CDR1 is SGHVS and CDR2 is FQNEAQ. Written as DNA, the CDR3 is TGTGCCAGCAGCTTAGCGGGGGCCCAGGTTGGCTACACCTTC. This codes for CASSLAGAQVGYTF.

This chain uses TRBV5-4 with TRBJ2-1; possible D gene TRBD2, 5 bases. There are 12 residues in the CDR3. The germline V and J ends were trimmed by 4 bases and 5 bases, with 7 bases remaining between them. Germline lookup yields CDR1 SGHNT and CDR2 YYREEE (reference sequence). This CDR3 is CASSRGDNEQFF. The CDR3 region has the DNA TGTGCCAGCAGCCGGGGAGACAATGAGCAGTTCTTC.

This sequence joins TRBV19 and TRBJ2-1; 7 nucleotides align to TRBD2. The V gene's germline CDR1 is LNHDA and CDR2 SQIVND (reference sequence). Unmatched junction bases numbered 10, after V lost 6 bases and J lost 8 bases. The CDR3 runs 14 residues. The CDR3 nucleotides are TGTGCCAGTAGCGCGGGAGTTCTCTTTGATGAGCAGTTCTTC. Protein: CASSAGVLFDEQFF.

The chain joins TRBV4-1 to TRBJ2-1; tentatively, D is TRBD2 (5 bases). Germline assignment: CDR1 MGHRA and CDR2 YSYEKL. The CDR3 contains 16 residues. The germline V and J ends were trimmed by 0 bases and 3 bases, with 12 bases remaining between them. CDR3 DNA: TGCGCCAGCAGCCAAGAGACTGGACTGTTCTACAATGAGCAGTTCTTC. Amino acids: CASSQETGLFYNEQFF.

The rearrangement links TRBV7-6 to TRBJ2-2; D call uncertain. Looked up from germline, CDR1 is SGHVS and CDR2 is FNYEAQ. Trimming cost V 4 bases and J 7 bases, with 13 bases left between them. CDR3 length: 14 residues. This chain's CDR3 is CASSSISDIGELFF. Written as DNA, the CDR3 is TGTGCCAGCAGCTCGATTAGTGATATCGGGGAGCTGTTTTTT.

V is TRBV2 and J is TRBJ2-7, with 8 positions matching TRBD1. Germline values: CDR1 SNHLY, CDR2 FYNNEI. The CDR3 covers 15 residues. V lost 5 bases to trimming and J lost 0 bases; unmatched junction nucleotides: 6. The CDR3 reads CASSPGQAYSYEQYF. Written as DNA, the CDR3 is TGTGCCAGCAGTCCGGGACAGGCGTACTCCTACGAGCAGTACTTC.

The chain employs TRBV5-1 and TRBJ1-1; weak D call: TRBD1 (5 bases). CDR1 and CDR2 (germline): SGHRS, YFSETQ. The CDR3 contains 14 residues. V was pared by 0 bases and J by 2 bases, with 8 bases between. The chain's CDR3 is CASSLAGGNTEAFF. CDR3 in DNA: TGCGCCAGCAGCTTGGCCGGGGGAAACACTGAAGCTTTCTTT. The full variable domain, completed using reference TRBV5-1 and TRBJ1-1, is KAGVTQTPRYLIKTRGQQVTLSCSPISGHRSVSWYQQTPGQGLQFLFEYFSETQRNKGNFPGRFSGRQFSNSRSEMNVSTLELGDSALYLCASSLAGGNTEAFFGQGTRLTVV.

CDR3 sequence reads: CASSLGLADNEQFF. The CDR3 DNA sequence: TGTGCCAGCAGCCTGGGACTAGCGGACAATGAGCAGTTCTTC. J is TRBJ2-1 and V is TRBV4-2; TRBD2 agrees at 11 bases. CDR3 length: 14 residues. CDR1 LGHNA and CDR2 YNFKEQ come from the germline V gene. J gave up 5 bases and V 4 bases, and 1 base lay outside the gene matches.

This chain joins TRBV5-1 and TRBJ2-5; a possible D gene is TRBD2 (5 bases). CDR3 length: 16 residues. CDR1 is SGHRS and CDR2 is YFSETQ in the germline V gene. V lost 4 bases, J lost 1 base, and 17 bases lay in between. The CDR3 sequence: CASSPRGPSPQETQYF. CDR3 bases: TGCGCCAGCAGCCCCAGAGGGCCTTCCCCCCAAGAGACCCAGTACTTC. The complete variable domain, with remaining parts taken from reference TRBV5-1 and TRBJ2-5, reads KAGVTQTPRYLIKTRGQQVTLSCSPISGHRSVSWYQQTPGQGLQFLFEYFSETQRNKGNFPGRFSGRQFSNSRSEMNVSTLELGDSALYLCASSPRGPSPQETQYFGPGTRLLVL.

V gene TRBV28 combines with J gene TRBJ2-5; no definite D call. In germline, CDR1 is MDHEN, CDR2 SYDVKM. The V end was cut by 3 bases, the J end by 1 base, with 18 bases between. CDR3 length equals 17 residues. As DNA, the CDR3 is TGTGCCAGCAGTTTTTCGCCCGAGCCTGGGCCCCAAGAGACCCAGTACTTC. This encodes CASSFSPEPGPQETQYF.

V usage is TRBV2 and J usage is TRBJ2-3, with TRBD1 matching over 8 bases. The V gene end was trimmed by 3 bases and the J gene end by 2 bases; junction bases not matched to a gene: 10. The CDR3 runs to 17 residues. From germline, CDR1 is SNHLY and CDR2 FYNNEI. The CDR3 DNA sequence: TGTGCCAGCAGTGACGCGGACAGGGTGTTTCCCACAGATACGCAGTATTTT. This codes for CASSDADRVFPTDTQYF.

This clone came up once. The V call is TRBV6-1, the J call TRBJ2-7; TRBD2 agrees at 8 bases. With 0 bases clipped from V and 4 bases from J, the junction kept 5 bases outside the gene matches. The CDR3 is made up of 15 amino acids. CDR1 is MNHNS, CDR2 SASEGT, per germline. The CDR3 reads CASSEAGRGGYEQYF. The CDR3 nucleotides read TGTGCCAGCAGTGAAGCAGGCCGGGGGGGATACGAGCAGTACTTC.

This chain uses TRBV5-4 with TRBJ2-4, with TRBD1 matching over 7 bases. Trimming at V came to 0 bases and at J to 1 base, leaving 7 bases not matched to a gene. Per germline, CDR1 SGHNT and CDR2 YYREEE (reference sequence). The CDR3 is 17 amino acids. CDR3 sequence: CASSLGQGPEAKNIQYF. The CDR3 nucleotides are TGTGCCAGCAGCTTGGGACAGGGTCCAGAGGCCAAAAACATTCAGTACTTC.

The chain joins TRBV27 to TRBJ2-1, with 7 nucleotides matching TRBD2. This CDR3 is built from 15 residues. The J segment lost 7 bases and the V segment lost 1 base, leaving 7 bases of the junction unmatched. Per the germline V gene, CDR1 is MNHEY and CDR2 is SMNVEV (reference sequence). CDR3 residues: CASSLWAGEGNEQFF. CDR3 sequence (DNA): TGTGCCAGCAGTTTATGGGCGGGAGAGGGAAATGAGCAGTTCTTC.

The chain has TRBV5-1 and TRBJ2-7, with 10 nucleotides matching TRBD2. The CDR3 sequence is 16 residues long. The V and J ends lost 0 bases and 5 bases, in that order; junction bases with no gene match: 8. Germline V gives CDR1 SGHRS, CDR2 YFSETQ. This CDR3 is CASSLVGLAGVNEQYF. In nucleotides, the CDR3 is TGCGCCAGCAGCTTGGTAGGCCTAGCGGGAGTTAACGAGCAGTACTTC.

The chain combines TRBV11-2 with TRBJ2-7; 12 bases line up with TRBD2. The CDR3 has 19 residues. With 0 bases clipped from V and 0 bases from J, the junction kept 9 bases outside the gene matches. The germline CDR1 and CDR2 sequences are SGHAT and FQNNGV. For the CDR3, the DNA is TGTGCCAGCAGCTTAGAGGGGACTAGCGGGCACTGGGTCTCCTACGAGCAGTACTTC. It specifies CASSLEGTSGHWVSYEQYF. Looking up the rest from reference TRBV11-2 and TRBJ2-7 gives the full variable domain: EAGVAQSPRYKIIEKRQSVAFWCNPISGHATLYWYQQILGQGPKLLIQFQNNGVVDDSQLPKDRFSAERLKGVDSTLKIQPAKLEDSAVYLCASSLEGTSGHWVSYEQYFGPGTRLTVT.

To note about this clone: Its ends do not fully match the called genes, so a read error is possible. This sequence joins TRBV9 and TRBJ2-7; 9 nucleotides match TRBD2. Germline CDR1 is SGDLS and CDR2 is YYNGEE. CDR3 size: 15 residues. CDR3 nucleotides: TGTGCCAGCAGCGGGTCCGGGACTAGCTCCAACGAGCAGTACTTC. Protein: CASSGSGTSSNEQYF.